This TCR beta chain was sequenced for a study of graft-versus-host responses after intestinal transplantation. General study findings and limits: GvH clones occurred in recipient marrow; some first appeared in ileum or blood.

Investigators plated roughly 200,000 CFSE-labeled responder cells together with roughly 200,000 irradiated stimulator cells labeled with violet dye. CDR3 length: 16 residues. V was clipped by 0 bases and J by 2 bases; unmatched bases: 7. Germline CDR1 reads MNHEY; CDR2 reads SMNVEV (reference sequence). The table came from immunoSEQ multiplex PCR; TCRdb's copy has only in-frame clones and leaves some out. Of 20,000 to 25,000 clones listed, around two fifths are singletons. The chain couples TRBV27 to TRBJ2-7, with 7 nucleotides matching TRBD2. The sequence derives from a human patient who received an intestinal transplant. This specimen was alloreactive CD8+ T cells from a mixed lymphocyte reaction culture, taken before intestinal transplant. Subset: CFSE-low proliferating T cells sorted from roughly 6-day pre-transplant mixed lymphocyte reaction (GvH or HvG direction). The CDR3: CASSLSRTSYPYEQYF. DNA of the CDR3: TGTGCCAGCAGTTTATCTCGGACTAGTTACCCCTACGAGCAGTACTTC.